The entry below describes one T cell receptor beta chain. Its antigen is unknown. The source of the sample is a study of a mutant IDH1 vaccine in newly diagnosed glioma. Stated time point: week 47, end of study. What each vaccine dose contained was 300 ug of mutant IDH1 20-mer peptide, accompanied by topical imiquimod. During weeks 1, 3, 5, 7, 11, 15, 19 and 23, patients received eight vaccinations. New WHO grade 3 or 4 astrocytomas that were IDH1-mutant and ATRX-lost had been found in donors. Repertoires were generated with immunoSEQ multiplex PCR, while TCRdb's copy carries only in-frame clones and drops some. The sample has about 46,000 clones; about 81% are singletons. This sequence originates from a woman younger than 45 with glioma. Some clones in this sample may be carry-over from other donors' samples. Sequenced here: PBMCs, sampled from a glioma patient whose treatment included an IDH1 peptide vaccine.

CDR3 DNA sequence: TGTGCCAGTAGCGCGTGGGACGAGCAGTACTTC. It codes for CASSAWDEQYF. The chain employs TRBV19 and TRBJ2-7; D unresolved. V lost 6 bases to trimming and J lost 5 bases, with 8 bases between them. Germline loops: CDR1 LNHDA, CDR2 SQIVND (reference sequence). This CDR3 comprises 11 residues.